This is a list of T cell receptor beta chains from one sample in a study of blood T cell repertoires in COVID-19. Assay used: immunoSEQ multiplex PCR; TCRdb lists only in-frame clones, some missing. The data contain about 23,000 clones, 70% to 90% of them singletons. Sequencing input: peripheral blood. These receptors all come from a woman at least 80 years old with acute or convalescent COVID-19. CDR3s include the opening cysteine and the closing phenylalanine or tryptophan. D genes are given only for firm matches. Where a row states a size, it is once, few, many or the class of an expanded clone; other rows omit it.

j_call,clone_size,v_call,d_call,cdr3_nt,cdr3_aa
TRBJ2-2,NA,TRBV13,NA,TGTGCCAGCAAGCAGGGAGGCACCGGGGAGCTGTTTTTT,CASKQGGTGELFF
TRBJ1-1,NA,TRBV19,NA,TGTGCCAGTACCATCACGAGAGGCCGGACACGGGCTTTCTTT,CASTITRGRTRAFF
TRBJ2-1,NA,TRBV9,TRBD1,TGTGCCAGCAGCGTATCAGGACAGGGGGCTAATGAGCAGTTCTTC,CASSVSGQGANEQFF
TRBJ1-4,NA,TRBV5-1,NA,TGCGCCAGCAGCTTGGGGACAGCTGCAACTAATGAAAAACTGTTTTTT,CASSLGTAATNEKLFF
TRBJ2-5,NA,TRBV7-9,TRBD1,TGTGCCAGCAGCTTTTTGGACAGGGGTGGTCAAGAGACCCAGTACTTC,CASSFLDRGGQETQYF
TRBJ2-2,few,TRBV7-2,NA,TGTGCCAGCAAAAGAATGGGGCAGGGAACCACCGGGGAGCTGTTTTTT,CASKRMGQGTTGELFF
TRBJ1-1,NA,TRBV6-5,NA,TGTGCCAGCAGCCCCCCCGCGGTTAGGACTGAAGCTTTCTTT,CASSPPAVRTEAFF
TRBJ1-5,once,TRBV27,NA,TGTGCCAGCAGTTTAGGTCAGAGCAATCAGCCCCAGCATTTT,CASSLGQSNQPQHF
TRBJ1-2,NA,TRBV5-1,NA,TGCGCCAGCAGCTTGAATGGGGGAGGTTATGGCTACACCTTC,CASSLNGGGYGYTF
TRBJ2-7,NA,TRBV3-1/TRBV3-2,NA,TGTGCCAGCAGCCAAGATCGGGGAGAAGGCGAGCAGTACTTC,CASSQDRGEGEQYF
TRBJ1-1,once,TRBV6-5,NA,TGTGCCAGCAGTTCCGTCAGGGGAATCGCTTTCTTT,CASSSVRGIAFF
TRBJ1-1,NA,TRBV9,TRBD1,TGTGCCAGCAGCGTCGGGACAGGGGGCTTTCCCTTGACCTCTCGTGAAGCTTTCTTT,CASSVGTGGFPLTSREAFF
TRBJ2-3,NA,TRBV30,NA,TGTGCCTGGAGTTGGGTAGCAGTCACAGATACGCAGTATTTT,CAWSWVAVTDTQYF
TRBJ2-3,NA,TRBV4-1,TRBD1,TGCGCCAGCAGCCAAGTGGAGCCTCGACAGGGGCGCACAGATACGCAGTATTTT,CASSQVEPRQGRTDTQYF
TRBJ1-1,NA,TRBV9,TRBD1,TGTGCCAGCAGCGTGTGGACAGGGGGACTGAACACTGAAGCTTTCTTT,CASSVWTGGLNTEAFF
TRBJ1-6,NA,TRBV9,NA,TGTGCCAGCTCCGGTCAGGGGCGGAATAATTCACCCCTCCACTTT,CASSGQGRNNSPLHF
TRBJ1-2,NA,TRBV19,TRBD1,TGTGCCAGTAGTACCCAAGGGACAGGGAAAGTCGGCGGCTACACCTTC,CASSTQGTGKVGGYTF
TRBJ2-1,medium-sized,TRBV14,TRBD2,TGTGCCAGCAGCCAACTAGCGGGAGATTCCTACAATGAGCAGTTCTTC,CASSQLAGDSYNEQFF
TRBJ1-6,NA,TRBV24-1,TRBD1,TGTGCCACCAGTGTAACCGACAGGGCCAAGATTTCGAAGGATTCACCCCTCCACTTT,CATSVTDRAKISKDSPLHF
TRBJ1-4,NA,TRBV20-1,NA,TGCAGTGCTAGTGTGGACTCAGATTGGAAACTGTTTTTT,CSASVDSDWKLFF
TRBJ1-4,NA,TRBV5-1,NA,TGCGCCAGCAGCCTCTGGGGGGGCAGTGAAAAACTGTTTTTT,CASSLWGGSEKLFF
TRBJ2-7,once,TRBV6-1,TRBD1,TGTGCCAGCAGGTCCGGGACAGTCGTAAGCGAGCAGTACTTC,CASRSGTVVSEQYF
TRBJ1-1,once,TRBV3-1/TRBV3-2,TRBD1,TGTGCCAGCAGCCAAGCCGGACAGGGCACTGAAGCTTTCTTT,CASSQAGQGTEAFF
TRBJ1-3,few,TRBV7-2,TRBD1,TGTGCCAGCAGCGTAGGACAGGCTGGAAACACCATATATTTT,CASSVGQAGNTIYF